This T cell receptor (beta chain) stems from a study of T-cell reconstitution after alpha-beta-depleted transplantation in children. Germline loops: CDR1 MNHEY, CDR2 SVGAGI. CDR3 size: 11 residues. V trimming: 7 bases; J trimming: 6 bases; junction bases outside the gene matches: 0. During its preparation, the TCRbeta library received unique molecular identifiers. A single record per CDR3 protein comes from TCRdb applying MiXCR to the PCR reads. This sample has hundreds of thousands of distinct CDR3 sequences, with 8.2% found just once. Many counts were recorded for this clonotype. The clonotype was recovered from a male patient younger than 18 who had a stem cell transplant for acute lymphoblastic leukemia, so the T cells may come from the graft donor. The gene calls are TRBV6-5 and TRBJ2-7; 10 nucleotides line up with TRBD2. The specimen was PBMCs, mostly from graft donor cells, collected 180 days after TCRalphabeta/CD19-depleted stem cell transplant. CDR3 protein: CASTSGGEQYF. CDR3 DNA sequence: TGTGCCAGCACTAGCGGGGGCGAGCAGTACTTC.